Listed below are T cell receptor beta chains from one sample, sequenced in a study of OX40 agonist ivuxolimab in advanced cancers. Here immunoSEQ multiplex PCR was the method, and the copy in TCRdb shows in-frame clones only, minus some. The repertoire holds roughly 80,000 clones, with 80% to 90% as singletons. Sequenced here: CD4+ or CD8+ T cells sorted from blood, sampled in a trial of the OX40 agonist ivuxolimab. Source of these receptors: an adult with an advanced solid tumor such as melanoma, head and neck, liver or kidney cancer. CDR3s include the opening cysteine and the closing phenylalanine or tryptophan. The D gene is left open where the match is weak. Part of the rows lack a size; the others show once, few, many or a class for expanded clones.

CDR3 DNA | CDR3 protein | CDR3 length | D gene | J gene | clone size | V gene
TGTGCCAGCAGCCCCCGGGACAGGGGGGGGCCTGGGGCCAACGTCCTGACTTTC | CASSPRDRGGPGANVLTF | 18 | TRBD1 | TRBJ2-6 | . | TRBV7-3
TGCGCCAGCACCCAAAACCAGGGGGCGCGAACCGGGGAGCTGTTTTTT | CASTQNQGARTGELFF | 16 | TRBD1 | TRBJ2-2 | . | TRBV5-1
TGTGCCAGCAGTCCCCCGGGACGGGGCGGTAATGAGCAGTTCTTC | CASSPPGRGGNEQFF | 15 | . | TRBJ2-1 | few | TRBV27
TGTGCCAGTAGTATAGACTGGTATGGCTACACCTTC | CASSIDWYGYTF | 12 | . | TRBJ1-2 | . | TRBV19
TGTGCCAGCAGCTTACACCCTTACGGGGAGACCCAGTACTTC | CASSLHPYGETQYF | 14 | . | TRBJ2-5 | . | TRBV11-2
TGCGCCAGCAGCCCCGGGACAGGGGCATACGAGCAGTACTTC | CASSPGTGAYEQYF | 14 | TRBD1 | TRBJ2-7 | . | TRBV5-1
TGCAGTGCTGTGGCAGAGACCCAGTACTTC | CSAVAETQYF | 10 | . | TRBJ2-5 | . | TRBV20-1
TGTGCCAGCAGCCCTGGTGGGAGCTCTGGGGCCAACGTCCTGACTTTC | CASSPGGSSGANVLTF | 16 | . | TRBJ2-6 | once | TRBV5-6
TGTGCCAGCAGCCCAGGGACAGGGCGTCAGCCCCAGCATTTT | CASSPGTGRQPQHF | 14 | TRBD1 | TRBJ1-5 | . | TRBV28
TGTGCCAGCAGTTTAAGTCTGGGTCAGCCCGCTAACTATGGCTACACCTTC | CASSLSLGQPANYGYTF | 17 | . | TRBJ1-2 | . | TRBV28
TGTGCCAGCTCACCACCTGGCGGGGGAATCTACAATGAGCAGTTCTTC | CASSPPGGGIYNEQFF | 16 | TRBD2 | TRBJ2-1 | . | TRBV18
TGCGCCAGCAGCCAGGATCACAGGGAGGATCAGCCCCAGCATTTT | CASSQDHREDQPQHF | 15 | . | TRBJ1-5 | . | TRBV4-1
TGTGCCAGCAGCCCCCGACTAGCGGGAATGCCTGCGGAGCAGTACTTC | CASSPRLAGMPAEQYF | 16 | TRBD2 | TRBJ2-7 | . | TRBV7-9
TGTGCCAGCAGCATCCCCGGGGGGGAGACCCAGTACTTC | CASSIPGGETQYF | 13 | TRBD2 | TRBJ2-5 | . | TRBV5-4
TGTGCCAGCAGTTCGACGGGACTAGCGGGGGCCTACGAGCAGTACTTC | CASSSTGLAGAYEQYF | 16 | TRBD2 | TRBJ2-7 | . | TRBV6-6
TGTGCCAGCAGTGACCTGCGGGGGTCTAATGAAAAACTGTTTTTT | CASSDLRGSNEKLFF | 15 | . | TRBJ1-4 | . | TRBV25-1
TGTGCCAGCAGTACCTGGACTAGTCCTACCCAGTACTTC | CASSTWTSPTQYF | 13 | TRBD2 | TRBJ2-7 | once | TRBV27
TGCGCCAGCAGCCTTCGGACTAGCGGGAGCCTCTACGAGCAGTACTTC | CASSLRTSGSLYEQYF | 16 | TRBD2 | TRBJ2-7 | . | TRBV4-3
TGTGCCAGCTCACCCCTCGGCGGGGGACTTAAAGAGACCCAGTACTTC | CASSPLGGGLKETQYF | 16 | TRBD2 | TRBJ2-5 | . | TRBV18
TGTGCCAGCAAACGGGACAGCTATAGCAATCAGCCCCAGCATTTT | CASKRDSYSNQPQHF | 15 | TRBD1 | TRBJ1-5 | few | TRBV6-5
TGTGCCAGCAGCCTTCGCCCTGTGGGCGAGCAGTACTTC | CASSLRPVGEQYF | 13 | . | TRBJ2-7 | . | TRBV14
TGCAGCGTTGATGGAGGACTCCACCCCACAGATACGCAGTATTTT | CSVDGGLHPTDTQYF | 15 | . | TRBJ2-3 | . | TRBV29-1
TGTGCCAGTAGTCGGCAGGGAGGGGGAGAGACCCAGTACTTC | CASSRQGGGETQYF | 14 | . | TRBJ2-5 | . | TRBV19
TGTGCCACCAGAGGTCCGGGGGCGGCTGAAGCTTTCTTT | CATRGPGAAEAFF | 13 | . | TRBJ1-1 | few | TRBV28
TGTGCCAGCAGTCGCCGGGACAGGTCCCTCGGAAACATTCAGTACTTC | CASSRRDRSLGNIQYF | 16 | TRBD1 | TRBJ2-4 | . | TRBV5-6
TGTGCCAGCAGACCCAGCGGCTCTGGGGCCAACGTCCTGACTTTC | CASRPSGSGANVLTF | 15 | . | TRBJ2-6 | . | TRBV7-8
TGCGCCAGCAGCGTGGTTCTACAGGGGAACACCGGGGAGCTGTTTTTT | CASSVVLQGNTGELFF | 16 | . | TRBJ2-2 | . | TRBV5-1
TGCAGTGCCGAGACAGGGGGCTTAGCTTTCTTT | CSAETGGLAFF | 11 | TRBD1 | TRBJ1-1 | . | TRBV20-1
TGTGCCAGTAGTATAGCTAGCAATCAGCCCCAGCATTTT | CASSIASNQPQHF | 13 | . | TRBJ1-5 | . | TRBV19
TGTGCCAGCAGCTTAGTTAATGGGCCAGATACGCAGTATTTT | CASSLVNGPDTQYF | 14 | . | TRBJ2-3 | . | TRBV7-2
TGTGCCAGCAGCTTGGGCTACGAGCAGTACTTC | CASSLGYEQYF | 11 | . | TRBJ2-7 | . | TRBV5-4
TGCAGCGTTACGGGGGACCGATCCTTCAATGAGCAGTTCTTC | CSVTGDRSFNEQFF | 14 | . | TRBJ2-1 | . | TRBV29-1
TGTGCCAGCAGCTTAGCGGGAGGTGGAGAGACCCAGTACTTC | CASSLAGGGETQYF | 14 | . | TRBJ2-5 | . | TRBV7-2
TGCGCCAGCAGCTCCCGGGGGGGAGATACGCAGTATTTT | CASSSRGGDTQYF | 13 | TRBD2 | TRBJ2-3 | . | TRBV4-3
TGTGCCAGCAGCTTAGGTAGGGGCGCTGTGAATGAGCAGTTCTTC | CASSLGRGAVNEQFF | 15 | . | TRBJ2-1 | . | TRBV7-2
TGTGCCAGCAGGCAGACGGCCATCTATAATTCACCCCTCCACTTT | CASRQTAIYNSPLHF | 15 | . | TRBJ1-6 | . | TRBV7-6
TGTGCCAGCAGGGGGACAGGGGGAAAAGAAAAACTGTTTTTT | CASRGTGGKEKLFF | 14 | TRBD1 | TRBJ1-4 | . | TRBV28
TGTGCCAGCAGCAAAGCCTGGGGGACCGCAACTAATGAAAAACTGTTTTTT | CASSKAWGTATNEKLFF | 17 | . | TRBJ1-4 | . | TRBV21-1
TGCGCCAGCAGCTTGGTGGGGGGTCGCACTGAAGCTTTCTTT | CASSLVGGRTEAFF | 14 | . | TRBJ1-1 | . | TRBV5-1
TGCGCCAGCAGCCGCCGCGAAGGAGGGGACGGGGAGCTGTTTTTT | CASSRREGGDGELFF | 15 | . | TRBJ2-2 | . | TRBV4-3
TGCGCCAGCAGCTTGGCCTCGGGGTTCTCCTACAATGAGCAGTTCTTC | CASSLASGFSYNEQFF | 16 | . | TRBJ2-1 | . | TRBV5-1
TGTGCCAGCAGCGACAGGGGAGAGACCCAGTACTTC | CASSDRGETQYF | 12 | TRBD1 | TRBJ2-5 | . | TRBV6-6
TGCGCCAGCCGTTGGGGAGGGGCGGGGGAGCAGTACTTC | CASRWGGAGEQYF | 13 | TRBD2 | TRBJ2-7 | once | TRBV5-1
TGTGCCAGCAGGATAAAGACGGCGGGGGGCGAGCAGTACTTC | CASRIKTAGGEQYF | 14 | TRBD2 | TRBJ2-7 | . | TRBV2
TGTGCCAGTAGTACCCCCGTCCCTGGAAACACCATATATTTT | CASSTPVPGNTIYF | 14 | . | TRBJ1-3 | . | TRBV19
TGTGCCAGCCGCTCGGACACTGAAGCTTTCTTT | CASRSDTEAFF | 11 | . | TRBJ1-1 | . | TRBV7-2
TGTGCCAGCAGCGATTCTCTTGGAGGCAATCAGCCCCAGCATTTT | CASSDSLGGNQPQHF | 15 | . | TRBJ1-5 | few | TRBV2
TGTGCCAGCTTCCAACGGACCCCTGCTACCTATGGCTACACCTTC | CASFQRTPATYGYTF | 15 | . | TRBJ1-2 | . | TRBV7-9
TGTGCCAGCAGTTTAGGGGGCGTGAGGCCACCCCTCCACTTT | CASSLGGVRPPLHF | 14 | . | TRBJ1-6 | . | TRBV28
TGTGCCAGCAGCCAAGGGCGTGGTACTGGAAACACCATATATTTT | CASSQGRGTGNTIYF | 15 | . | TRBJ1-3 | . | TRBV4-2
TGTGCCAGCAGCCCCCTGAACCGGGACAGGGGGCGGTCCTACGAGCAGTACTTC | CASSPLNRDRGRSYEQYF | 18 | TRBD1 | TRBJ2-7 | . | TRBV11-2